This paragraph covers one T cell receptor beta chain sequence. The antigen remains undetermined. J was trimmed by 4 bases and V by 1 base; bases with no gene match: 6. Germline values: CDR1 GTSNPN, CDR2 SVGIG (reference sequence). The CDR3 sequence is 15 residues long. The data were taken from a study of OX40 agonist ivuxolimab in advanced cancers. Study details: Patients receiving dose escalation had hepatocellular carcinoma, melanoma, renal cell or head and neck cancer.

If patients had autoimmune disease history or systemic immunosuppression, they were excluded. Study-level points and caveats: In the 0.1 to 3.0 mg/kg range, CD4+ and CD8+ blood T cells had expanded clonally by week 6. Still undetermined is the antigen specificity of the expanded peripheral T cells.

Libraries were prepared by immunoSEQ multiplex PCR; TCRdb keeps only in-frame clonotypes and omits some of them. The repertoire holds roughly 50,000 clones, roughly 77% seen once, with roughly 7% in the top ten. The sample was CD4+ or CD8+ T cells sorted from blood, taken in a trial of the OX40 agonist ivuxolimab. The clonotype originates from an adult with an advanced solid tumor such as melanoma, head and neck, liver or kidney cancer. V is TRBV30 and J is TRBJ2-3; 9 nucleotides line up with TRBD1. CDR3: CAWSATGGFADTQYF. CDR3 nucleotides: TGTGCCTGGAGTGCCACAGGGGGCTTCGCAGATACGCAGTATTTT.